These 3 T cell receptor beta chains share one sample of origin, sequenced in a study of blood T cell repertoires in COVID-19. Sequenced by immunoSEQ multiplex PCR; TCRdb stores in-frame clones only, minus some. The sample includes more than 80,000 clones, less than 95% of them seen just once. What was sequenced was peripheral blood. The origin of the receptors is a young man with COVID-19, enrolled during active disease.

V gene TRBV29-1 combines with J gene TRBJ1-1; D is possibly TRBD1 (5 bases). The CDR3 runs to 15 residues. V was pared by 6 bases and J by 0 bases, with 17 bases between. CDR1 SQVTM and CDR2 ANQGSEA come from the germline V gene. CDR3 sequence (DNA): TGCAGCGTGGGGTTTCAGGGTTCCATGAACACTGAAGCTTTCTTT. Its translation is CSVGFQGSMNTEAFF. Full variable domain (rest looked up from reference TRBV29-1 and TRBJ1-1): SAVISQKPSRDICQRGTSLTIQCQVDSQVTMMFWYRQQPGQSLTLIATANQGSEATYESGFVIDKFPISRPNLTFSTLTVSNMSPEDSSIYLCSVGFQGSMNTEAFFGQGTRLTVV.

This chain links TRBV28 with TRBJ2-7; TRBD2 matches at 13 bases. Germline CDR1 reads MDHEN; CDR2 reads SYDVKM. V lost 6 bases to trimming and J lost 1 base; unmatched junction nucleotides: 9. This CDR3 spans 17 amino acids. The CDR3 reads CASSPGLAGVFSYEQYF. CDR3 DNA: TGTGCCAGCAGCCCCGGACTAGCGGGAGTTTTTTCCTACGAGCAGTACTTC.

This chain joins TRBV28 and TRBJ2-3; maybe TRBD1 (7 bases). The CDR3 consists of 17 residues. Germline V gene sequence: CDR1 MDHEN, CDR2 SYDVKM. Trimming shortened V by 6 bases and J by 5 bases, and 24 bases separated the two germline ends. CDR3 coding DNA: TGTGCCAGCAGAGCGGGCCTGGGGACAGTTGCGGGAGATACGCAGTATTTT. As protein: CASRAGLGTVAGDTQYF.